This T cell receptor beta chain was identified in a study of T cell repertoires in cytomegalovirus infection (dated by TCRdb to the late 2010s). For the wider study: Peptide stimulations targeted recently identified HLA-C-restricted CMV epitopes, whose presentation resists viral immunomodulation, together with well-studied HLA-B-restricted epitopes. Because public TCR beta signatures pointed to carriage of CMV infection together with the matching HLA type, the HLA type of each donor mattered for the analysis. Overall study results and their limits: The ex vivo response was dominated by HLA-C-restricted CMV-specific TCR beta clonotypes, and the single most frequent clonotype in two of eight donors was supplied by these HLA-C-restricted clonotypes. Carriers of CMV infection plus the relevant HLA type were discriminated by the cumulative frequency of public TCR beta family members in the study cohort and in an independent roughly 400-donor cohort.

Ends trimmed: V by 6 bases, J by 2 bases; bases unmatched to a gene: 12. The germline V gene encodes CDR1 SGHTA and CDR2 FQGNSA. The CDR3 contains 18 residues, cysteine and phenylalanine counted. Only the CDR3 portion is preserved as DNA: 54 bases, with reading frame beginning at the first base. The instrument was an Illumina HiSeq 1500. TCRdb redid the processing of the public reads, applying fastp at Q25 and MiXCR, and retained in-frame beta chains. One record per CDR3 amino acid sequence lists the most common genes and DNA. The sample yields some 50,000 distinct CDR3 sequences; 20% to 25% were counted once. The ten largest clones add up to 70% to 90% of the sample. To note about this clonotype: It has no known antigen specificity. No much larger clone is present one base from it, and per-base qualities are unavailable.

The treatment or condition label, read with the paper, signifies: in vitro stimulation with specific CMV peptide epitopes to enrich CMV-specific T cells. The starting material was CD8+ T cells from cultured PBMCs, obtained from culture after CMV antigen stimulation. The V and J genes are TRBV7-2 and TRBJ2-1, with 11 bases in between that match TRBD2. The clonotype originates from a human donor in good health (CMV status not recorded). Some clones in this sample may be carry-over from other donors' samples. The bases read TGTGCCAGCAGGACAAAACCCACTAGCGGGGGCGCCTACAATGAGCAGTTCTTC. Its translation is CASRTKPTSGGAYNEQFF.